This TCR beta chain is drawn from a study of blood T cells in healthy people across ages. General study results and limits: Strong correlation existed between TCR beta diversity and naive T cell percentage. In long-lived donors, naive CD4+ cell counts and diversity exceeded those of aged donors.

The donors, healthy Caucasians from Russia, were aged about 6 to 90. On this clonotype: The antigen remains undetermined.

This CDR3 comprises 14 residues. From germline, CDR1 is KGHSH and CDR2 LQKENI. V lost 1 base and J lost 2, with 8 bases in between. The second PCR ran roughly 6 to 11 cycles with a sample-barcoded 5' primer and J-beta primers. Sequencing yielded, for each sample, at least 3 million paired-end reads carrying CDR3. TCRdb called the 5' RACE reads again in MiXCR, with one record for every CDR3 protein. The table has about 1.4 million distinct CDR3 sequences, around 59% seen once. This TCR was recovered from a man younger than 35 in good health. Sequenced material: blood. The gene calls are TRBV18 and TRBJ2-5; D gene uncertain. This CDR3 is CASSPLARQETQYF. The CDR3 DNA reads as TGTGCCAGCTCACCACTGGCCAGACAAGAGACCCAGTACTTC. Together with reference TRBV18 and TRBJ2-5, the CDR3 gives the full variable domain: NAGVMQNPRHLVRRRGQEARLRCSPMKGHSHVYWYRQLPEEGLKFMVYLQKENIIDESGMPKERFSAEFPKEGPSILRIQQVVRGDSAAYFCASSPLARQETQYFGPGTRLLVL.